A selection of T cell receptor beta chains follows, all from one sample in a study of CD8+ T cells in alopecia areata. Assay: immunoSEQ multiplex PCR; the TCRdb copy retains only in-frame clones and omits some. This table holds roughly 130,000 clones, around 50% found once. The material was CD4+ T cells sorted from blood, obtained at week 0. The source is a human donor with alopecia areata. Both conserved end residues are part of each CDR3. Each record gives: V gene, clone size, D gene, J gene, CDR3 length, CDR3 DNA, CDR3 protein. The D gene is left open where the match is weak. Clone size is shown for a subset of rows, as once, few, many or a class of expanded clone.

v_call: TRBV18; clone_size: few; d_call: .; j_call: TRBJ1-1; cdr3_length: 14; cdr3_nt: TGTGCCAGCTTTTATACTGGGGCTGCCGCTGAAGCTTTCTTT; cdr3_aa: CASFYTGAAAEAFF
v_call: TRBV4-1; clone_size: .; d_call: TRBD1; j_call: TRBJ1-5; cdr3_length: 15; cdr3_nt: TGCGCCAGCAGCCTTCAGGGGGCAGGGGATCAGCCCCAGCATTTT; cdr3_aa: CASSLQGAGDQPQHF
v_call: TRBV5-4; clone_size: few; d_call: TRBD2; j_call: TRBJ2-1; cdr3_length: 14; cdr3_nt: TGTGCCAGCAGCCGGGACTCGGGGGGCAATGAGCAGTTCTTC; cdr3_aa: CASSRDSGGNEQFF
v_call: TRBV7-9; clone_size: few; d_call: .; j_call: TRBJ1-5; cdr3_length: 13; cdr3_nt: TGTGCCAGCACCACAGGGTTCAATCAGCCCCAGCATTTT; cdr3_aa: CASTTGFNQPQHF
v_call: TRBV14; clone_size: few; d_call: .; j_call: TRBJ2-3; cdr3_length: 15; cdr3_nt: TGTGCCAGCAGCCAAGTAAGGGCGACCACAGATACGCAGTATTTT; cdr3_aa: CASSQVRATTDTQYF
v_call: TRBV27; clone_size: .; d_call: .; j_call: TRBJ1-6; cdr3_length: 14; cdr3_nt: TGTGCCAGCAGTTTATTGGGCCCCGATTCACCCCTCCACTTT; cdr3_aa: CASSLLGPDSPLHF
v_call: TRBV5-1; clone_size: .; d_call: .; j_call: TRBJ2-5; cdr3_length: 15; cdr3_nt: TGCGCCAGCAGTTACGGGCTCCGTGAGGAAGAGACCCAGTACTTC; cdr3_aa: CASSYGLREEETQYF
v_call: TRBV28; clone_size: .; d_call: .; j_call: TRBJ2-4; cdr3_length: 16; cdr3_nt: TGTGCCAGCACCCTGAATTACAGACTAGCCAAAAACATTCAGTACTTC; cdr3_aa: CASTLNYRLAKNIQYF
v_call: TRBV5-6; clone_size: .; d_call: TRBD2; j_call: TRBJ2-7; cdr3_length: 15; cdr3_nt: TGTGCCAGCAGCTGGGGGACTAGCGGCCCCTACGAGCAGTACTTC; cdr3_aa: CASSWGTSGPYEQYF
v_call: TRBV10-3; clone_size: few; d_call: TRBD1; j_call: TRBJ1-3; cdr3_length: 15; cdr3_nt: TGTGCCATAACAGCGACAGGGGGGTCTGGAAACACCATATATTTT; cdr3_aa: CAITATGGSGNTIYF
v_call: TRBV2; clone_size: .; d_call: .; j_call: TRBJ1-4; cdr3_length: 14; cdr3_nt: TGTGCCAGCGGTCAAGGAACCGGGGATGAAAAACTGTTTTTT; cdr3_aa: CASGQGTGDEKLFF
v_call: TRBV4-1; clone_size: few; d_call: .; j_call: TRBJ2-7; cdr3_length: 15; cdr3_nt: TGCGCCAGCAGCCAAGACTTGGCGGTGGCCAACGAGCAGTACTTC; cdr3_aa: CASSQDLAVANEQYF
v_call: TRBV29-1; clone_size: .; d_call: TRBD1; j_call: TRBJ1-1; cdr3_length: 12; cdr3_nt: TGCAGCGTTTCAGGGGGTTACACTGAAGCTTTCTTT; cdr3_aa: CSVSGGYTEAFF
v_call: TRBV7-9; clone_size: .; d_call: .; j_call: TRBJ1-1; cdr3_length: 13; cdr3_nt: TGTGCCAGCAAAGCTCGGAGAGGAACTGAAGCTTTCTTT; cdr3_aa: CASKARRGTEAFF
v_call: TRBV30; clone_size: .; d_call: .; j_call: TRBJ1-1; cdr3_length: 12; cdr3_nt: TGTGCCTGGAACCGGGGATGGGCTGAAGCTTTCTTT; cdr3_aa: CAWNRGWAEAFF
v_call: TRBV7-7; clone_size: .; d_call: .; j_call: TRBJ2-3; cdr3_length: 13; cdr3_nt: TGTGCCAGCAGCGCCCGCGGCACAGATACGCAGTATTTT; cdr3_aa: CASSARGTDTQYF
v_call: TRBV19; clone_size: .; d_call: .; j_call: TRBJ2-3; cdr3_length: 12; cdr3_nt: TGTGCCAGTAGTCGGCGGGGGCATGCGCAGTATTTT; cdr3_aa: CASSRRGHAQYF
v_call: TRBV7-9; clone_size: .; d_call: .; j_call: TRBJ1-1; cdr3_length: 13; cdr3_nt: TGTGCCAGCAGCTTAAGGTCTGACACTGAAGCTTTCTTT; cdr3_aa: CASSLRSDTEAFF
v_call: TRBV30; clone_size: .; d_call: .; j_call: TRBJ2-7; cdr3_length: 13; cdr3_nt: TGTGCCTGGAGCCCAGGGACGGATGACGGGCAGTACTTC; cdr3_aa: CAWSPGTDDGQYF
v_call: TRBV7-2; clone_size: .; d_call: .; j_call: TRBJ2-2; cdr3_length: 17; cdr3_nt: TGTGCCAGCAGCCCCCTCGTGGCGAAGAGGAACACCGGGGAGCTGTTTTTT; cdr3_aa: CASSPLVAKRNTGELFF
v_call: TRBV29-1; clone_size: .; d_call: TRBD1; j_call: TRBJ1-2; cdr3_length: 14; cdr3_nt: TGCAGCGTTGATAAGGGACAGGGACCCTATGGCTACACCTTC; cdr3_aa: CSVDKGQGPYGYTF
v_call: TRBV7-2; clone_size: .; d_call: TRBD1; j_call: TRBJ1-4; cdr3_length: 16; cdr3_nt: TGTGCCAGCAGCTTAGTTGTGGGGACAGCTAATGAAAAACTGTTTTTT; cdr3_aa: CASSLVVGTANEKLFF